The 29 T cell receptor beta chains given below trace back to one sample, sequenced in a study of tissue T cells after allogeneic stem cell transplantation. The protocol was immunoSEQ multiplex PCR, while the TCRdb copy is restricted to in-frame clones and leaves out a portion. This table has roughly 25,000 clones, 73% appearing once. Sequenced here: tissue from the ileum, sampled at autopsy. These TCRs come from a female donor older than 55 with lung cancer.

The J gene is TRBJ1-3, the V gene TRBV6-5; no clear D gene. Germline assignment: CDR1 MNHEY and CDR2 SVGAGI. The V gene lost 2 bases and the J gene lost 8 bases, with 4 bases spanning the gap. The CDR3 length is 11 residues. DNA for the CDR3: TGTGCCAGCAGTTACGGGTACACCATATATTTT. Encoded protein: CASSYGYTIYF.

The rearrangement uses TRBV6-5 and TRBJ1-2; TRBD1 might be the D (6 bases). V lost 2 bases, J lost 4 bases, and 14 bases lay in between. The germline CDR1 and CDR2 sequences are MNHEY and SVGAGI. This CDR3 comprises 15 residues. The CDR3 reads CASSYDTGRAYGYTF. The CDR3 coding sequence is TGTGCCAGCAGTTACGATACAGGGCGTGCCTATGGCTACACCTTC.

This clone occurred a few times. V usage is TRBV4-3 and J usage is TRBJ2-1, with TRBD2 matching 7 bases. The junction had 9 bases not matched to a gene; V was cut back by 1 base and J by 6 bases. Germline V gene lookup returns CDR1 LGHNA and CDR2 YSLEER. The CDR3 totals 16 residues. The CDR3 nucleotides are TGCGCCAGCAGCCAAGGGGCGGGGGATTGGGCCAATGAGCAGTTCTTC. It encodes CASSQGAGDWANEQFF.

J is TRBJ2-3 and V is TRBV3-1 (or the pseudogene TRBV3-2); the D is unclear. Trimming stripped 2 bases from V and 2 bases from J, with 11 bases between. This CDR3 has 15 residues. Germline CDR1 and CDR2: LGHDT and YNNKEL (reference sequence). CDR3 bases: TGTGCCAGCAGCCAACTACCTTCCTACACAGATACGCAGTATTTT. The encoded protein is CASSQLPSYTDTQYF.

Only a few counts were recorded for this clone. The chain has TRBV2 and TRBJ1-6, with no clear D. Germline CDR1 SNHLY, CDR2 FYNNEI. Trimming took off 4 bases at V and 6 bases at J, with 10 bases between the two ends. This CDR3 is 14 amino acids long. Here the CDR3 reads CASSVSGSNSPLHF. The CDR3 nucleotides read TGTGCCAGCAGTGTCTCGGGTAGTAATTCACCCCTCCACTTT.

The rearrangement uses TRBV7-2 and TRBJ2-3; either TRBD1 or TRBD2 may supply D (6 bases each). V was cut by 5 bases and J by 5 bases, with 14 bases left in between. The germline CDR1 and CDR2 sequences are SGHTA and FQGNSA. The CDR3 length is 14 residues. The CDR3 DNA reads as TGTGCCAGCAGCCCCGGGGGCCATTTAGATACGCAGTATTTT. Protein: CASSPGGHLDTQYF.

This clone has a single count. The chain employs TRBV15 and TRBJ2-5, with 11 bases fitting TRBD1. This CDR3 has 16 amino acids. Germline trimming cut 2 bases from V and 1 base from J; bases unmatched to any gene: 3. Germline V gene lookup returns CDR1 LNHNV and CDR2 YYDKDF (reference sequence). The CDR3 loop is CATSRTGTGGQETQYF. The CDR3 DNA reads TGTGCCACCAGCAGAACCGGGACAGGGGGCCAAGAGACCCAGTACTTC.

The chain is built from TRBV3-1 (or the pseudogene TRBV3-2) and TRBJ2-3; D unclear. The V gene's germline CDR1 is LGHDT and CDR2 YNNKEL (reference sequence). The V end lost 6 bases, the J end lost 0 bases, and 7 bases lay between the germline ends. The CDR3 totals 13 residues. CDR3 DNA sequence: TGTGCCAGCAGGGAGCATAGCACAGATACGCAGTATTTT. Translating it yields CASREHSTDTQYF.

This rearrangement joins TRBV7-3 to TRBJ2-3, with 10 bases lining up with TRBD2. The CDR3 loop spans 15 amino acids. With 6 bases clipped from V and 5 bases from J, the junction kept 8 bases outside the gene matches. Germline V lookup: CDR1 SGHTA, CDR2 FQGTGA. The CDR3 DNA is TGTGCCAGCAGACCAAGCGGGAGGGCCAGAGATACGCAGTATTTT. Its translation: CASRPSGRARDTQYF.

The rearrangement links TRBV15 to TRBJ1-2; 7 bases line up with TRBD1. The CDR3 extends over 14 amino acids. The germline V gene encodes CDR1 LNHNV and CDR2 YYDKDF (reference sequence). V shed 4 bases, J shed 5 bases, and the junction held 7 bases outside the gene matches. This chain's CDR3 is CATSIRRQGYGYTF. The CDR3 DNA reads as TGTGCCACCAGCATTCGTAGACAGGGATATGGCTACACCTTC.

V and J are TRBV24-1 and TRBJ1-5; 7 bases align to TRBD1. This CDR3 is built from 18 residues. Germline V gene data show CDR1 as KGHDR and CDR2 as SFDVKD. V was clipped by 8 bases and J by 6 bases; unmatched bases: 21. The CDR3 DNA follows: TGTGCCACCAAACCCAGGACAGGAAGGTTTAAGGTAGGTCAGCCCCAGCATTTT. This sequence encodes CATKPRTGRFKVGQPQHF.

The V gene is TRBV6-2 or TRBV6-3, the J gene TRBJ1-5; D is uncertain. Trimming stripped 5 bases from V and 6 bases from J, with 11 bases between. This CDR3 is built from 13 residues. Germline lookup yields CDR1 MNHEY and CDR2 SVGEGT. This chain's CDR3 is CASSPLELQPQHF. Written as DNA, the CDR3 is TGTGCCAGCAGTCCCCTGGAGCTTCAGCCCCAGCATTTT.

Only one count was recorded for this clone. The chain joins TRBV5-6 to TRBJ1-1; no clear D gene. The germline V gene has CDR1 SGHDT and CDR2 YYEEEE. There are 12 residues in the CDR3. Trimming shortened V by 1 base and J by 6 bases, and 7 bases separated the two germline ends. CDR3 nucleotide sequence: TGTGCCAGCAGCTTGTTCCTCGCTGAAGCTTTCTTT. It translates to CASSLFLAEAFF.

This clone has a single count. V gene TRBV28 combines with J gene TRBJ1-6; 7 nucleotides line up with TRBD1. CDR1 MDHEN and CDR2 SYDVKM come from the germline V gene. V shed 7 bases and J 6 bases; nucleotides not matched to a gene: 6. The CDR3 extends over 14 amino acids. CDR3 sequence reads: CASNSGTANSPLHF. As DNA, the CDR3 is TGTGCCAGCAACTCCGGGACAGCTAATTCACCCCTCCACTTT.

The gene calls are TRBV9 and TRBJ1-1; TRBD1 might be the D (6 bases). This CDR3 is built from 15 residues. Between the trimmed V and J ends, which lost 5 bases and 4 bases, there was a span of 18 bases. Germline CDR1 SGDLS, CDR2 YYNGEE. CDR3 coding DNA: TGTGCCAGCAGGAAGGGGGACCGTCCACCCACTGAAGCTTTCTTT. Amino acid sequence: CASRKGDRPPTEAFF.

CDR3 amino acids: CASRQFQGAEAFF. Here the CDR3 DNA reads TGTGCCAGCAGACAGTTCCAGGGGGCGGAAGCTTTCTTT. The rearrangement links TRBV6-1 to TRBJ1-1, with 8 positions matching TRBD1. Germline V CDR1 and CDR2: MNHNS, SASEGT. Trimming at V came to 6 bases and at J to 8 bases, leaving 8 bases not matched to a gene. The CDR3 sequence is 13 residues long.

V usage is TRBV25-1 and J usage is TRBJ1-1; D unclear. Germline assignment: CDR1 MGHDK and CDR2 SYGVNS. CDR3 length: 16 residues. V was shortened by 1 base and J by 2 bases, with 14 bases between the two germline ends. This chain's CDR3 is CASSELKAGANTEAFF. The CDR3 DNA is TGTGCCAGCAGTGAATTAAAGGCAGGAGCTAACACTGAAGCTTTCTTT.

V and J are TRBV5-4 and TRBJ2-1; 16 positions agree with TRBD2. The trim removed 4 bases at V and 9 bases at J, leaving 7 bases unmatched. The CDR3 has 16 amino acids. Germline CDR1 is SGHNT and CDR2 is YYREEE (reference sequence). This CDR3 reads CASSLGLAGGRGEQFF. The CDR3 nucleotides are TGTGCCAGCAGCCTGGGACTAGCGGGAGGGCGGGGTGAGCAGTTCTTC.

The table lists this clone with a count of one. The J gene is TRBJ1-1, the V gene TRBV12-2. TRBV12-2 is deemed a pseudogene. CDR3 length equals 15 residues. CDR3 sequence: CASRPMKGTNTEAFF. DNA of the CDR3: TGTGCAAGTCGCCCGATGAAGGGTACGAACACTGAAGCTTTCTTT.

The CDR3 region is CATSRGVGGQGGNTIYF. The CDR3 nucleotides are TGTGCCACCAGCAGAGGGGTCGGGGGGCAGGGTGGAAACACCATATATTTT. The chain combines TRBV15 with TRBJ1-3, with a possible D match to TRBD1 (6 bases). Germline V gene data show CDR1 as LNHNV and CDR2 as YYDKDF (reference sequence). The CDR3 sequence is 17 residues long. V lost 1 base to trimming and J lost 3 bases, with 16 bases between them. The whole variable domain, remainder taken from reference TRBV15 and TRBJ1-3, is DAMVIQNPRYQVTQFGKPVTLSCSQTLNHNVMYWYQQKSSQAPKLLFHYYDKDFNNEADTPDNFQSRRPNTSFCFLDIRSPGLGDTAMYLCATSRGVGGQGGNTIYFGEGSWLTVV.

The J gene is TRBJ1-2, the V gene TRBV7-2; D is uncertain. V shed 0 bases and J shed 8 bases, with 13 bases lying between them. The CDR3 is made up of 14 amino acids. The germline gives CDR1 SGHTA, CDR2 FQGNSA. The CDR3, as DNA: TGTGCCAGCAGCTTAGCCAGGCGTGGTGGCGGCTACACCTTC. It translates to CASSLARRGGGYTF.

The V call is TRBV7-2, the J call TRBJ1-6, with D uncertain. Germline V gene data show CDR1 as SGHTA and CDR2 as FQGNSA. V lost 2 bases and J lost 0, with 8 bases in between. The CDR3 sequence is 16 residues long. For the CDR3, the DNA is TGTGCCAGCAGCTTACAGAAGAGCTCCTATAATTCACCCCTCCACTTT. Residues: CASSLQKSSYNSPLHF.

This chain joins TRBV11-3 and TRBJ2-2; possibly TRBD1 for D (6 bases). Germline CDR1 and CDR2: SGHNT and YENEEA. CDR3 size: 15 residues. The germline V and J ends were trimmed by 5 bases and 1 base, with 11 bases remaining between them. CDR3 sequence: CASSLQGLNTGELFF. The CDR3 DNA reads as TGTGCCAGCAGCCTACAGGGCCTGAACACCGGGGAGCTGTTTTTT.

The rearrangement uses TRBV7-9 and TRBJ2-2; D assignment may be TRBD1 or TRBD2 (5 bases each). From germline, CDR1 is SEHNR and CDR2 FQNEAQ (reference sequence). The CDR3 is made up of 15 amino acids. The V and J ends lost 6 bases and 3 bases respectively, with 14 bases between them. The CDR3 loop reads CASRQLGTDTGELFF. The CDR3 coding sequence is TGTGCCAGCAGGCAATTGGGGACGGACACCGGGGAGCTGTTTTTT.

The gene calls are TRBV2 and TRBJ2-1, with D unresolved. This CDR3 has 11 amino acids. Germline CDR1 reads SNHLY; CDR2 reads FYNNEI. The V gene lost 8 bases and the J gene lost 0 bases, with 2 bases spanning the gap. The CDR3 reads CASASYNEQFF. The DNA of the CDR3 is TGTGCCAGCGCCTCCTACAATGAGCAGTTCTTC.

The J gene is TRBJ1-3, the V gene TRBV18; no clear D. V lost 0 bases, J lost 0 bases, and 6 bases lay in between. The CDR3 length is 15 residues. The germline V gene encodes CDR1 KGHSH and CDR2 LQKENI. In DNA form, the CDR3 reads TGTGCCAGCTCACCACCTGTATTCTCTGGAAACACCATATATTTT. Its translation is CASSPPVFSGNTIYF.

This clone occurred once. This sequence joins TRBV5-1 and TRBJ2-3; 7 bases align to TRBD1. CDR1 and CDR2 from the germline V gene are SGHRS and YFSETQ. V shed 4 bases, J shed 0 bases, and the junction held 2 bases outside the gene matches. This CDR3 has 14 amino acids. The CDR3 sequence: CASSPDRSTDTQYF. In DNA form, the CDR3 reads TGCGCCAGCAGCCCGGACAGGAGCACAGATACGCAGTATTTT.

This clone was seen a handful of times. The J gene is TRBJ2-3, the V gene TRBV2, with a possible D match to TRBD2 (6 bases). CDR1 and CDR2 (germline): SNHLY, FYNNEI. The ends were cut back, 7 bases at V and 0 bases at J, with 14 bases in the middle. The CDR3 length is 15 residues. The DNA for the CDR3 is TGTGCCAGCACTTCGACTAGTATCAGCACAGATACGCAGTATTTT. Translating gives CASTSTSISTDTQYF.

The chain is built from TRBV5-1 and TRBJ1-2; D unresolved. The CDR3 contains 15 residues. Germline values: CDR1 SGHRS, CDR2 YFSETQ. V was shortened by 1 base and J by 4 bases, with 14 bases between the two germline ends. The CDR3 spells CASSLYQAGVYGYTF. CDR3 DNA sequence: TGCGCCAGCAGCTTGTATCAGGCCGGTGTCTATGGCTACACCTTC.